A single sample is the source of the 7 T cell receptor beta chains below, sequenced in a study of cytomegalovirus exposure and HLA in healthy donors. Sequencing used immunoSEQ multiplex PCR; TCRdb keeps in-frame clones, though not all of them. The profile covers 250,000 or so clones, with more than 75% appearing a single time and 2.6% taken by the ten largest. The sequencing sample was made of PBMCs. Receptor source: a man younger than 35 in good health and CMV-seronegative.

The chain recombines TRBV27 with TRBJ2-7, with 11 nucleotides matching TRBD1. The CDR3 length is 16 residues. Germline V lookup: CDR1 MNHEY, CDR2 SMNVEV (reference sequence). V gave up 4 bases and J gave up 2 bases; unmatched junction bases: 7. Written as DNA, the CDR3 is TGTGCCAGCAGTTCTACCGGGACAGGGGGGACCTACGAGCAGTACTTC. Its translation is CASSSTGTGGTYEQYF.

V is TRBV6-4 and J is TRBJ2-7; tentative D call: TRBD2 (6 bases). There are 14 residues in the CDR3. CDR1 MRHNA and CDR2 SNTAGT come from the germline V gene. V lost 4 bases, J lost 3 bases, and 13 bases lay in between. CDR3 DNA: TGTGCCAGCAGTGTAGACCCCGGGGGCTACGAGCAGTACTTC. It yields the protein CASSVDPGGYEQYF.

This clone was observed a handful of times. The chain joins TRBV6-6 to TRBJ2-7; perhaps TRBD2 as D (6 bases). Germline CDR1 MNHNY, CDR2 SVGAGI (reference sequence). V lost 0 bases and J lost 1, with 7 bases in between. This CDR3 comprises 14 residues. The CDR3 sequence is CASSYSGGSYEQYF. The DNA for the CDR3 is TGTGCCAGCAGTTACTCCGGGGGATCCTACGAGCAGTACTTC.

The rearrangement joins TRBV5-1 to TRBJ1-1, with 7 bases that match TRBD1. Germline V gives CDR1 SGHRS, CDR2 YFSETQ. Losses at the gene ends were 0 bases for V and 7 bases for J; bases not matched to a gene: 9. The CDR3 consists of 15 residues. The CDR3 nucleotides are TGCGCCAGCAGCTTGGTTCCAGGGGGTGTACTTGAAGCTTTCTTT. Its protein is CASSLVPGGVLEAFF.

V is TRBV28 and J is TRBJ2-7, with a possible D match to TRBD1 (5 bases). Trimming removed 9 bases from V and 3 bases from J, with 12 bases in between. CDR1 is MDHEN and CDR2 is SYDVKM in the germline V gene. This CDR3 region has 12 residues. CDR3 DNA sequence: TGTGCCAGTACCTCTCAGGGCTACGAGCAGTACTTC. Protein sequence: CASTSQGYEQYF. Drawing the rest from reference TRBV28 and TRBJ2-7, the complete variable domain is DVKVTQSSRYLVKRTGEKVFLECVQDMDHENMFWYRQDPGLGLRLIYFSYDVKMKEKGDIPEGYSVSREKKERFSLILESASTNQTSMYLCASTSQGYEQYFGPGTRLTVT.

In this sample, this clone turned up once. The gene calls are TRBV6-6 and TRBJ1-1; a weak D match, TRBD1 (5 bases). There are 15 residues in the CDR3. Looked up from germline, CDR1 is MNHNY and CDR2 is SVGAGI (reference sequence). Trimming stripped 6 bases from V and 2 bases from J, with 16 bases between. The CDR3 region is CASSYGAGYNTEAFF. In DNA form, the CDR3 reads TGTGCCAGCAGCTACGGGGCAGGATACAACACTGAAGCTTTCTTT.

V usage is TRBV7-9 and J usage is TRBJ2-2, with no clear D. V lost 1 base, J lost 6 bases, and 6 bases lay in between. The CDR3 covers 13 residues. The germline V gene encodes CDR1 SEHNR and CDR2 FQNEAQ (reference sequence). The CDR3 DNA is TGTGCCAGCAGCTTAGGTGTAGCCGGGGAGCTGTTTTTT. The encoded protein is CASSLGVAGELFF. The whole variable domain, filled in from reference TRBV7-9 and TRBJ2-2, reads DTGVSQNPRHKITKRGQNVTFRCDPISEHNRLYWYRQTLGQGPEFLTYFQNEAQLEKSRLLSDRFSAERPKGSFSTLEIQRTEQGDSAMYLCASSLGVAGELFFGEGSRLTVL.